This TCR beta chain was identified in a study of T cells of healthy individuals (dated by TCRdb to the late 2010s). As encoded in the germline V gene, CDR1 is SGHAT while CDR2 is FQNNGV. The junction shows trimming of 5 bases on V and 9 bases on J, and the gene matches do not reach 11 bases of it. From the cysteine through the phenylalanine, the CDR3 covers 16 amino acids. Kept here is only the CDR3 DNA, which spans 48 bases and is read in frame from base 1. The library came from 5' RACE. The reads were generated on an Illumina MiSeq. The raw public data were reprocessed by TCRdb itself: fastp quality trimming at Q25, MiXCR clonotype calling, in-frame beta chains only. Rows with a matching CDR3 protein are joined into one entry that keeps the most common DNA and genes. This sample gives nearly 100,000 distinct CDR3 sequences in total; approximately 16% of them show up just once. The ten top clones hold roughly 6.2% of the sample.

This clonotype was recorded many times. This receptor's antigen is unknown. No base qualities exist here, and no much larger clone lies one base off it. The chain is assembled from TRBV11-2 and TRBJ2-1; TRBD2 aligns with 12 central bases. The sequence was collected from a human donor in good health. The nucleotide sequence reads as follows: TGTGCCAGCAGCCCGGCTACTAGCGGGGGGAGGAGTGAGCAGTTCTTC. Its translation reads: CASSPATSGGRSEQFF.